The 21 T cell receptor beta chains listed next were all sequenced from one sample in a study of blood T cell repertoires in COVID-19. TCRdb's copy holds only in-frame clones and misses some; the assay was immunoSEQ multiplex PCR. The data show 50,000 to 80,000 clones, 78% seen once. Sample: peripheral blood. The receptors derive from a man aged 55 to 70 with COVID-19, enrolled during active disease.

This chain connects TRBV9 to TRBJ2-2, with D possibly TRBD2 on 5 matching bases. Germline assignment: CDR1 SGDLS and CDR2 YYNGEE. The CDR3 totals 16 residues. V was trimmed by 3 bases and J by 0 bases, leaving 12 bases between them. The CDR3 sequence is CASSETDYSNTGELFF. DNA for the CDR3: TGTGCCAGCAGCGAGACTGACTATTCGAACACCGGGGAGCTGTTTTTT.

V usage is TRBV27 and J usage is TRBJ2-3, with D hard to call. V was trimmed by 2 bases and J by 1 base, leaving 10 bases between them. The length of the CDR3 is 15 residues. CDR1 and CDR2 (germline): MNHEY, SMNVEV (reference sequence). CDR3 sequence reads: CASSLTRYGTDTQYF. CDR3 coding DNA: TGTGCCAGCAGTTTAACCCGCTACGGCACAGATACGCAGTATTTT.

This chain joins TRBV11-1 and TRBJ1-6, with D perhaps matching TRBD1 (5 bases). V gave up 6 bases and J gave up 8 bases, with 17 bases separating them. CDR1 and CDR2 (germline): SGHAT, FQDESV (reference sequence). This CDR3 spans 15 amino acids. The CDR3 nucleotides are TGTGCCAGCAGACCGAGGAGGGGTGGAGATTCACCCCTCCACTTT. Translation gives CASRPRRGGDSPLHF.

This clone was recorded once. The V and J genes are TRBV6-5 and TRBJ1-2; 8 nucleotides agree with TRBD1. J gave up 3 bases and V 6 bases, and 9 bases lay outside the gene matches. CDR1 MNHEY and CDR2 SVGAGI come from the germline V gene. This CDR3 region has 15 residues. The CDR3 spells CASSPGTGGYYGYTF. CDR3 nucleotides: TGTGCCAGCAGCCCCGGGACAGGCGGCTACTATGGCTACACCTTC.

This clone was detected only once. The chain uses TRBV12-3 or TRBV12-4 and TRBJ2-5; possible D gene TRBD2, 5 bases. Trimming removed 2 bases at V and 7 bases at J, with 11 bases between. This CDR3 is 13 amino acids long. CDR3 sequence: CASSLPPSGTQYF. The CDR3 coding sequence is TGTGCCAGCAGTTTACCACCCAGCGGGACCCAGTACTTC.

As for this clone: Other DNA sequences within the sample encode an identical CDR3. J is TRBJ2-7 and V is TRBV2; D perhaps matches TRBD1 (6 bases). The germline V gene encodes CDR1 SNHLY and CDR2 FYNNEI. V was clipped by 6 bases and J by 3 bases, with 9 bases between them. CDR3 length: 12 residues. CDR3 coding DNA: TGTGCCAGCAGCGAACAGGGCTACGAGCAGTACTTC. This encodes CASSEQGYEQYF.

This chain uses TRBV2 with TRBJ2-5; 7 bases align to TRBD2. This CDR3 has 15 residues. The J segment lost 4 bases and the V segment lost 10 bases, leaving 15 bases of the junction unmatched. Germline values: CDR1 SNHLY, CDR2 FYNNEI. The CDR3 bases are TGTGCCACAAGGACGGAAACGAGCGGGATAGAGACCCAGTACTTC. Protein product: CATRTETSGIETQYF.

The CDR3 reads CASGKGGLGETQYF. As DNA, the CDR3 is TGTGCCTCGGGGAAAGGGGGCTTGGGAGAGACCCAGTACTTC. V and J are TRBV10-3 and TRBJ2-5; TRBD1 agrees at 7 bases. CDR3 length: 14 amino acids. V lost 11 bases, J lost 4 bases, and 13 bases stayed unmatched. In germline, CDR1 is ENHRY, CDR2 SYGVKD.

This chain connects TRBV10-3 to TRBJ1-3, with 9 bases aligning to TRBD1. In germline, CDR1 is ENHRY, CDR2 SYGVKD. V trimming: 6 bases; J trimming: 4 bases; junction bases outside the gene matches: 4. This CDR3 is 14 amino acids long. The CDR3 region has the DNA TGTGCCATCAGCACAGGGGGCTTAGGAAACACCATATATTTT. It is translated as CAISTGGLGNTIYF.

This chain joins TRBV2 and TRBJ2-3, with 8 bases fitting TRBD2. The length of the CDR3 is 15 residues. From germline, CDR1 is SNHLY and CDR2 FYNNEI. J lost 0 bases, V lost 7 bases, and 6 bases had no gene match. The CDR3 loop reads CASNRLASSTDTQYF. Here the CDR3 DNA reads TGTGCCAGCAATCGACTAGCGTCTAGCACAGATACGCAGTATTTT.

DNA of the CDR3: TGTGCCAGCAGTTACGTAGCGGGAGAAGTAGATACGCAGTATTTT. This sequence encodes CASSYVAGEVDTQYF. The V gene is TRBV6-5, the J gene TRBJ2-3; 9 bases agree with TRBD2. Losses at the gene ends were 2 bases for V and 5 bases for J; bases not matched to a gene: 5. Germline assignment: CDR1 MNHEY and CDR2 SVGAGI. The length of the CDR3 is 15 residues.

This rearrangement joins TRBV30 to TRBJ2-1, with 9 positions matching TRBD2. Germline V gene data show CDR1 as GTSNPN and CDR2 as SVGIG (reference sequence). This CDR3 has 15 amino acids. The trim removed 0 bases at V and 7 bases at J, leaving 7 bases unmatched. The CDR3 DNA follows: TGTGCCTGGAGTGTACGGGGACTAGCCCAAAATGAGCAGTTCTTC. Translation gives CAWSVRGLAQNEQFF. The whole variable domain, remainder taken from reference TRBV30 and TRBJ2-1, is SQTIHQWPATLVQPVGSPLSLECTVEGTSNPNLYWYRQAAGRGLQLLFYSVGIGQISSEVPQNLSASRPQDRQFILSSKKLLLSDSGFYLCAWSVRGLAQNEQFFGPGTRLTVL.

This chain joins TRBV30 and TRBJ2-7; D is ambiguous. The V and J ends lost 1 base and 3 bases respectively, with 10 bases between them. The germline V gene has CDR1 GTSNPN and CDR2 SVGIG (reference sequence). CDR3 length equals 13 residues. CDR3 amino acids: CAWSGLRGYEQYF. In nucleotides, the CDR3 is TGTGCCTGGAGTGGTCTAAGAGGCTACGAGCAGTACTTC.

The chain uses TRBV7-3 and TRBJ2-3; possibly TRBD2 for D (6 bases). Germline V CDR1 and CDR2: SGHTA, FQGTGA. V was pared by 5 bases and J by 3 bases, with 12 bases between. There are 14 residues in the CDR3. For the CDR3, the DNA is TGTGCCAGCAGCCCAAAGGGACTTACAGATACGCAGTATTTT. Amino acid sequence: CASSPKGLTDTQYF.

The V call is TRBV7-6, the J call TRBJ1-6, with D possibly being TRBD1 (5 bases). The CDR3 sequence is 15 residues long. The V gene's germline CDR1 is SGHVS and CDR2 FNYEAQ. Trimming cost V 1 base and J 9 bases, with 13 bases left between them. The CDR3 bases are TGTGCCAGCAGCTTAGGGGCCAGGGTCGCTTCACCCCTCCACTTT. This sequence encodes CASSLGARVASPLHF. The variable domain in full, with the rest retrieved from reference TRBV7-6 and TRBJ1-6, is GAGVSQSPRYKVTKRGQDVALRCDPISGHVSLYWYRQALGQGPEFLTYFNYEAQQDKSGLPNDRFSAERPEGSISTLTIQRTEQRDSAMYRCASSLGARVASPLHFGNGTRLTVT.

This clone was seen only a few times. V and J are TRBV27 and TRBJ2-7; 10 positions match TRBD1. CDR3 length equals 15 residues. V trimming: 1 base; J trimming: 4 bases; junction bases outside the gene matches: 4. Germline V gene sequence: CDR1 MNHEY, CDR2 SMNVEV (reference sequence). The CDR3 coding sequence is TGTGCCAGCAGTTTATTCGGGACAGGGGCATACGAGCAGTACTTC. Protein: CASSLFGTGAYEQYF.

This clone was detected only once. The CDR3 DNA is TGTGCCAGCAGCCAAGGGACCAGGACAGCCTACAATGAGCAGTTCTTC. It translates to CASSQGTRTAYNEQFF. J is TRBJ2-1 and V is TRBV5-4, with a tentative D call TRBD1 (6 bases). The CDR3 loop spans 16 amino acids. Germline V gene data show CDR1 as SGHNT and CDR2 as YYREEE (reference sequence). V lost 4 bases and J lost 2, with 16 bases in between.

This clone was seen a few times. The chain recombines TRBV9 with TRBJ2-3, with 7 bases lining up with TRBD2. Per the germline V gene, CDR1 is SGDLS and CDR2 is YYNGEE. The CDR3 runs to 15 residues. The V segment lost 4 bases and the J segment 3 bases; nucleotides outside the gene matches: 8. CDR3 bases: TGTGCCAGCAGCTCCGGACTAGAATTAACAGATACGCAGTATTTT. Encoded protein: CASSSGLELTDTQYF. Based on the CDR3 plus reference TRBV9 and TRBJ2-3, the full variable domain is DSGVTQTPKHLITATGQRVTLRCSPRSGDLSVYWYQQSLDQGLQFLIQYYNGEERAKGNILERFSAQQFPDLHSELNLSSLELGDSALYFCASSSGLELTDTQYFGPGTRLTVL.

The chain has TRBV7-9 and TRBJ2-5; TRBD2 is a possible D gene (5 bases). V lost 5 bases, J lost 4 bases, and 11 bases lay in between. There are 13 residues in the CDR3. Germline CDR1 reads SEHNR; CDR2 reads FQNEAQ (reference sequence). The CDR3 bases are TGTGCCAGCAGCCGGGGTGAGGGAGAGACCCAGTACTTC. It specifies CASSRGEGETQYF.

This clone was counted only a few times. V usage is TRBV28 and J usage is TRBJ1-1, with 7 bases aligning to TRBD1. In germline, CDR1 is MDHEN, CDR2 SYDVKM. The CDR3 extends over 14 amino acids. V dropped 1 base and J dropped 5; count of bases not matched to a gene: 4. The DNA of the CDR3 is TGTGCCAGCAGTTTATCCGACAGGGTGACTGAAGCTTTCTTT. Its translation: CASSLSDRVTEAFF.

This sequence joins TRBV19 and TRBJ2-2; TRBD1 matches 9 bases. V was clipped by 7 bases and J by 1 base; unmatched bases: 7. This CDR3 contains 16 residues. Germline CDR1 reads LNHDA; CDR2 reads SQIVND (reference sequence). The CDR3 coding sequence is TGTGCCAGTATCCCACAGGGGGCAAAGAACACCGGGGAGCTGTTTTTT. Translation gives CASIPQGAKNTGELFF.